This entry lists 13 T cell receptor beta chains sequenced from one sample in a study of cytotoxic CD8 clonotypes in ibrutinib-treated CLL. Method: immunoSEQ multiplex PCR; TCRdb's copy keeps in-frame clones and lacks some. The sample lists 70,000 to 80,000 clones, over 75% seen once, with roughly 7.5% in the top ten. The sequencing used PBMCs, collected at disease progression, from a patient treated with ibrutinib. The receptors stem from a human donor with chronic lymphocytic leukemia.

The chain joins TRBV6-6 to TRBJ2-1; D is uncertain. The germline V and J ends were trimmed by 10 bases and 0 bases, with 13 bases remaining between them. The CDR3 is made up of 14 amino acids. Looked up from germline, CDR1 is MNHNY and CDR2 is SVGAGI (reference sequence). The CDR3 loop reads CATLPISSYNEQFF. The CDR3 nucleotides read TGTGCCACCCTCCCCATTAGCTCCTACAATGAGCAGTTCTTC.

This chain joins TRBV11-3 and TRBJ2-1; D perhaps matches TRBD1 (6 bases). This CDR3 has 14 amino acids. V lost 5 bases to trimming and J lost 10 bases, with 18 bases between them. Germline V lookup: CDR1 SGHNT, CDR2 YENEEA. CDR3 loop: CASSAIRGSVEQFF. The CDR3 coding sequence is TGTGCCAGCAGCGCCATCAGGGGTTCAGTGGAGCAGTTCTTC.

The genes are TRBV5-1 and TRBJ2-1; 8 bases map to TRBD2. Germline V CDR1 and CDR2: SGHRS, YFSETQ. The junction had 3 bases not matched to a gene; V was cut back by 0 bases and J by 7 bases. The CDR3 extends over 14 amino acids. The CDR3 here is CASSLGLAGNEQFF. DNA for the CDR3: TGCGCCAGCAGCTTGGGTTTAGCGGGGAATGAGCAGTTCTTC.

The chain combines TRBV13 with TRBJ1-2; D gene uncertain. V dropped 5 bases and J dropped 4 bases, with 14 bases sitting between them. CDR1 and CDR2 from the germline V gene are PRHDT and FYEKMQ (reference sequence). The CDR3 has 14 amino acids. The chain's CDR3 is CASSPQGGGYGYTF. In nucleotides, the CDR3 is TGTGCCAGCAGCCCCCAAGGAGGAGGCTATGGCTACACCTTC.

This chain joins TRBV11-3 and TRBJ2-1; D uncertain. V dropped 1 base and J dropped 9 bases, with 4 bases sitting between them. The CDR3 spans 11 residues. CDR1 is SGHNT, CDR2 YENEEA, per germline. CDR3 DNA sequence: TGTGCCAGCAGCTTAGGGGGTGAGCAGTTCTTC. It specifies CASSLGGEQFF.

The chain carries TRBV14 and TRBJ1-4; no firm D call. The germline gives CDR1 SGHDN, CDR2 FVKESK. CDR3 size: 14 residues. V was cut by 1 base and J by 3 bases, with 6 bases left in between. CDR3 nucleotides: TGTGCCAGCAGCCAAGCTTGGTCTAATGAAAAACTGTTTTTT. Its translation: CASSQAWSNEKLFF.

The rearrangement links TRBV30 to TRBJ1-2; D is unclear. V shed 4 bases and J shed 8 bases, with 5 bases lying between them. CDR1 is GTSNPN, CDR2 SVGIG, per germline (reference sequence). CDR3 length: 9 amino acids. This CDR3 reads CAWKRGYTF. In DNA, the CDR3 is TGTGCCTGGAAAAGGGGCTACACCTTC.

The CDR3 protein is CASTLSGPVQSPLHF. The CDR3 nucleotides read TGTGCCAGCACGTTATCGGGCCCAGTCCAATCACCCCTCCACTTT. The chain uses TRBV6-1 and TRBJ1-6, with D unresolved. This CDR3 spans 15 amino acids. Trimming stripped 7 bases from V and 10 bases from J, with 20 bases between. CDR1 is MNHNS and CDR2 is SASEGT in the germline V gene.

The V gene is TRBV6-1, the J gene TRBJ1-2, with 10 bases fitting TRBD1. This CDR3 has 15 amino acids. CDR1 is MNHNS, CDR2 SASEGT, per germline. With V trimmed by 7 bases and J by 8 bases, 13 bases remained unmatched. DNA of the CDR3: TGTGCCAGCAAAATTATCCCCGGGACAGGGGAAGGCTACACCTTC. Protein product: CASKIIPGTGEGYTF.

The CDR3 DNA sequence: TGCGCCAGCAGTGATGGGACTAGCGGAGAGACCCAGTACTTC. Its protein is CASSDGTSGETQYF. This chain links TRBV10-1 with TRBJ2-5; TRBD2 matches 11 bases. The CDR3 length is 14 residues. Per the germline V gene, CDR1 is WNHNN and CDR2 is SYGVQD (reference sequence). The V and J ends lost 3 bases and 4 bases, in that order; junction bases with no gene match: 1.

This clone has a single count. Here the CDR3 DNA reads TGTGCCAGCAGCTTGACCTACATGAACACTGAAGCTTTCTTT. Translating it yields CASSLTYMNTEAFF. The chain has TRBV5-5 and TRBJ1-1; no firm D call. The length of the CDR3 is 14 residues. Trimming stripped 1 base from V and 0 bases from J, with 7 bases between. CDR1 and CDR2 (germline): SGHKS, YYEKEE (reference sequence).

The V and J genes are TRBV5-3 and TRBJ1-3, with no clear D. TRBV5-3 is identified as an open reading frame with a role that is uncertain. The CDR3 runs 12 residues. V was clipped by 8 bases and J by 4 bases, with 10 bases between them. The CDR3 nucleotides read TGTGCCAGCGGGATTCCGGGAAACACCATATATTTT. Its translation is CASGIPGNTIYF.

This clone was recorded only once. This chain uses TRBV6-5 with TRBJ2-5, with 10 nucleotides matching TRBD2. The CDR3 is 15 amino acids. The V gene end was trimmed by 6 bases and the J gene end by 5 bases; junction bases not matched to a gene: 9. Germline V gene lookup returns CDR1 MNHEY and CDR2 SVGAGI. This CDR3 reads CASRDLAGAGETQYF. The CDR3 DNA follows: TGTGCCAGCAGGGACCTAGCGGGAGCAGGGGAGACCCAGTACTTC.